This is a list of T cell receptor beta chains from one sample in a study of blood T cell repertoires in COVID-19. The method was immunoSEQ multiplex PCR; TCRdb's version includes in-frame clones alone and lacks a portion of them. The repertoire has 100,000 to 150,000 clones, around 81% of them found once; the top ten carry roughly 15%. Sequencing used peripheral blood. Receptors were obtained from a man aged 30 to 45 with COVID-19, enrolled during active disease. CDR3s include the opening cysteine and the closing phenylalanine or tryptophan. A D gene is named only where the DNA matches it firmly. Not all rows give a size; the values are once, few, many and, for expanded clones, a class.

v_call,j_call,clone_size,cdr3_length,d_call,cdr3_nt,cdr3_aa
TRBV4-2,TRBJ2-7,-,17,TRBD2,TGTGCCAGCAGCCAAGATTTAGCGGGGAGGGCCTCCTACGAGCAGTACTTC,CASSQDLAGRASYEQYF
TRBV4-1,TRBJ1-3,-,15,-,TGCGCCAGCAGCAAAGAGGGAGGGATTGGAAACACCATATATTTT,CASSKEGGIGNTIYF
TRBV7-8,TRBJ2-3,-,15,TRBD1,TGTGCCAGCAGCTGGACAGGGGGGGGGATAAAGACGCAGTATTTT,CASSWTGGGIKTQYF
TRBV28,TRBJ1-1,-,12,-,TGTGCCAGCAGGGGGGAACAGGGCGCAGCTTTCTTT,CASRGEQGAAFF
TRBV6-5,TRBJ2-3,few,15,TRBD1,TGTGCCAGCAGTCCCCCCCCTAGGGGGCCAGATACGCAGTATTTT,CASSPPPRGPDTQYF
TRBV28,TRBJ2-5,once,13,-,TGTGCCAGCAGTTTGCGGGGCCTAGAGACCCAGTACTTC,CASSLRGLETQYF
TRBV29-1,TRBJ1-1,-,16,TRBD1,TGCAGCGCCGCCGGGAAGACAGGGCAGATGAACACTGAAGCTTTCTTT,CSAAGKTGQMNTEAFF
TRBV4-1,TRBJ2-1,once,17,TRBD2,TGCGCCAGCAGCCAAGATGGGACTAGCGGGAGCTACAATGAGCAGTTCTTC,CASSQDGTSGSYNEQFF
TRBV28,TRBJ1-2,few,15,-,TGTGCCAGCAGTTTCGGGGGGCTGCTCGACTATGGCTACACCTTC,CASSFGGLLDYGYTF
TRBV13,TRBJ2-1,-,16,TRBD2,TGTGCCAGCAGCCCAGAGGGACTAGCGGGGGGAGATGAGCAGTTCTTC,CASSPEGLAGGDEQFF
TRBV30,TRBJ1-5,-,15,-,TGTGCCTGGAGTGTCGGGGGATGGGGCAATCAGCCCCAGCATTTT,CAWSVGGWGNQPQHF
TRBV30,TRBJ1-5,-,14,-,TGTGCCTGGAGGGGGCCCTTTAGGAATCAGCCCCAGCATTTT,CAWRGPFRNQPQHF
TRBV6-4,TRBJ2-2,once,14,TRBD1,TGTGCCAGCAGTCCGGGACAGGACACCGGGGAGCTGTTTTTT,CASSPGQDTGELFF
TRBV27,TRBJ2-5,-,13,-,TGTGCCAGCAGTTTATTCGGGGATGAGACCCAGTACTTC,CASSLFGDETQYF
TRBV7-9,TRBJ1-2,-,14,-,TGTGCCAGCAGCTTAAATCCGGTTAGCTATGGCTACACCTTC,CASSLNPVSYGYTF
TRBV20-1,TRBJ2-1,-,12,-,TGCAGTGCTAGTGGGGGCCCCGATGAGCAGTTCTTC,CSASGGPDEQFF
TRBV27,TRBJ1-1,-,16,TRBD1,TGTGCCAGCAGTCCAGGACAGGGGTCCCTGAACACTGAAGCTTTCTTT,CASSPGQGSLNTEAFF
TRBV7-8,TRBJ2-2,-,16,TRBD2,TGTGCCAGCAGCTTAGCGGGGCTAGCGGGCACCGGGGAGCTGTTTTTT,CASSLAGLAGTGELFF
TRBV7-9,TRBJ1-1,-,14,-,TGTGCCAGCAGCTTATCGCAGGCGAACACTGAAGCTTTCTTT,CASSLSQANTEAFF
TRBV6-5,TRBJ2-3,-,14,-,TGTGCCAGCAGCCCCGGGACTAGCACAGATACGCAGTATTTT,CASSPGTSTDTQYF
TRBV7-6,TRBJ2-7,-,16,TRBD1,TGTGCCAGCTCGGTGGGGACAGGGGACTTTTGGTACGAGCAGTACTTC,CASSVGTGDFWYEQYF
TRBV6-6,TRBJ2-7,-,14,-,TGTGCCAGCAGTTCCCGGACTCCCTCCTACGAGCAGTACTTC,CASSSRTPSYEQYF